The sequence of this TCR beta chain was determined in a study of blood T cell repertoires in COVID-19 (dated by TCRdb to 2018 to 2020). Study-wide context: Samples from collaborators originated in the United States, Italy and Spain and spanned both the acute and convalescent phases of COVID-19. The material from the prospective study consisted of cDNA or gDNA derived from T cells, B-cell-depleted T cells, or PBMCs. The dataset comprised deeply sampled blood TCRbeta repertoires from subjects exposed to, actively infected with, or recovered from COVID-19. The repertoires were released in a freely available public database meant as a resource for research on the immune response to SARS-CoV-2. The samples were drawn from the first 160 participants of the ongoing ImmuneRACE study and from 1,254 subjects provided by 6 global collaborators. Sample metadata almost always included a de-identified subject ID, COVID-19 status, age in years and sex. Where available, HLA class I and class II types were obtained from metadata supplied by the sample provider rather than from assay-based typing.

In the case of this clone: The target of this receptor is not known. Per-base quality was not reported, and no clone a single base away is much larger than it.

Study-level results and caveats: The amount of clinical and demographic metadata varied by source and participant and was provided uncurated.

Each collaborating institution followed its own protocols to collect whole blood in K2EDTA tubes. For TCRbeta analysis, collaborators shipped samples as frozen whole blood, isolated PBMCs, or DNA extracted from either of those sample types. Trimming accounts for 2 bases at V and 6 bases at J, while the number of junction bases matched to no gene is 14. The CDR3, cysteine through phenylalanine, is 18 amino acids long. Just the 54-base CDR3 DNA is kept, in frame starting at base 1. CDR1 and CDR2, looked up from the germline V gene, are SGHVS and FNYEAQ. TCRbeta CDR3 regions were amplified from genomic DNA by means of the immunoSEQ Assay, a bias-controlled multiplex PCR. As for how the authors treated the data: Nucleated cell counts per sample were estimated from amplification of reference gene primers within the assay. Sequence reads were collapsed and filtered to measure the absolute abundance of every unique TCRbeta CDR3 rearrangement. For each sample, productive Simpson clonality was calculated as the square root of Simpson's diversity index across productive rearrangements. TCRdb's version of the immuneACCESS table is confined to in-frame rearrangements and falls short of the full clone set. An unresolved V gene accounts for under half of the shortfall where checked; the remainder is of unknown origin. The V and J calls and clone size were taken over from that table, and D and trimming were inferred from the DNA. In all, the sample holds some 150,000 clones, and roughly 79% of those were seen once. Jointly, the top ten make up roughly 9.1% of the sample.

Sequencing was carried out using peripheral blood. This receptor was obtained from a woman aged 55-75 years with active or convalescent COVID-19. The sequence joins TRBV7-6 to TRBJ2-2; 8 central bases correspond to TRBD2. The CDR3 protein: CASSLISAGTRNAGELFF. The bases are TGTGCCAGCAGCTTAATTTCGGCCGGGACTAGAAATGCCGGGGAGCTGTTTTTT.